The 25 T cell receptor beta chains below come from one sample, sequenced in a study of T cells in Graves' hyperthyroidism and ophthalmopathy. Using RNA transcripts as the source, TCR beta CDR3 regions were amplified. Carried out on the TCR CDR3, a first-round RT-PCR used the HTBI primer set. TCRdb ran MiXCR on the multiplex PCR reads and lists one entry per CDR3 protein. The sample includes 250,000 or so distinct CDR3 sequences, nearly 15% seen only once; the top ten take about 33%. Sequenced sample: blood. All receptors derive from a woman in her forties or fifties with Graves' hyperthyroidism that later progressed to Graves' ophthalmopathy.

This clonotype was seen ten or more times. The chain carries TRBV20-1 and TRBJ1-5; D might be TRBD1 (6 bases). Germline V CDR1 and CDR2: DFQATT, SNEGSKA (reference sequence). V shed 3 bases and J shed 0 bases, with 12 bases lying between them. The CDR3 extends over 15 amino acids. CDR3 in amino acids: CSARDSFYSNQPQHF. The CDR3 coding sequence is TGCAGTGCTAGGGACAGTTTTTATAGCAATCAGCCCCAGCATTTT.

This clonotype was observed many times. The chain links TRBV29-1 to TRBJ1-1, with unresolved D. Trimming took 6 bases from V and 1 from J, leaving 15 bases between them. Germline lookup yields CDR1 SQVTM and CDR2 ANQGSEA. CDR3 size: 14 residues. CDR3 in DNA: TGCAGCGTCGGCGGCCTTCGATGGAACACTGAAGCTTTCTTT. Its protein product is CSVGGLRWNTEAFF.

In its sample, this clonotype was seen many times. The DNA of the CDR3 is TGTGCCAGCAGCGGGACTAGTGGGGAGACCCAGTACTTC. Amino acids: CASSGTSGETQYF. The rearrangement uses TRBV9 and TRBJ2-5; 7 bases fit TRBD2. CDR3 length: 13 amino acids. Unmatched junction bases numbered 4, after V lost 3 bases and J lost 5 bases. The V gene's germline CDR1 is SGDLS and CDR2 YYNGEE.

The CDR3 region has the DNA TGTGCCAGCAGCGGTGAGGGGGACTCCTACGAGCAGTACTTC. Encoded protein: CASSGEGDSYEQYF. This rearrangement joins TRBV9 to TRBJ2-7, with D perhaps matching TRBD1 (6 bases). The CDR3 sequence is 14 residues long. Trimming cost V 3 bases and J 0 bases, with 10 bases left between them. Per the germline V gene, CDR1 is SGDLS and CDR2 is YYNGEE.

This clonotype was counted ten times or more. The chain recombines TRBV20-1 with TRBJ2-3; 10 bases match TRBD2. V lost 3 bases to trimming and J lost 0 bases; unmatched junction nucleotides: 6. Germline V CDR1 and CDR2: DFQATT, SNEGSKA (reference sequence). This CDR3 has 16 amino acids. The chain's CDR3 is CSASGDSGRSTDTQYF. The CDR3 DNA reads as TGCAGTGCTAGTGGGGATAGCGGGAGGAGCACAGATACGCAGTATTTT.

This clonotype was observed at least ten times. The chain has TRBV28 and TRBJ2-1; maybe TRBD1 (6 bases). The CDR3 runs to 11 residues. The germline V and J ends were trimmed by 7 bases and 12 bases, with 13 bases remaining between them. CDR1 MDHEN and CDR2 SYDVKM come from the germline V gene. The CDR3 loop reads CASNGQRRQFF. CDR3 coding DNA: TGTGCCAGCAACGGACAGCGAAGGCAGTTCTTC.

This clonotype came up many times. The chain joins TRBV7-9 to TRBJ2-7; TRBD2 agrees at 16 bases. The V gene end was trimmed by 4 bases and the J gene end by 2 bases; junction bases not matched to a gene: 11. This CDR3 is built from 19 residues. CDR1 SEHNR and CDR2 FQNEAQ come from the germline V gene (reference sequence). The CDR3 sequence: CASSSLGLAGGITPYEQYF. CDR3 DNA sequence: TGTGCCAGCAGCTCTTTGGGACTAGCGGGAGGGATTACACCCTACGAGCAGTACTTC.

This clonotype was detected ten times or more. The chain is built from TRBV28 and TRBJ2-5; tentatively, D is TRBD1 (5 bases). The CDR3 is 13 amino acids. V shed 6 bases and J shed 4 bases, with 12 bases lying between them. The germline V gene has CDR1 MDHEN and CDR2 SYDVKM. The CDR3 nucleotides read TGTGCCAGCAGCCTTAGGGGCGTAGAGACCCAGTACTTC. As protein: CASSLRGVETQYF.

This clonotype came up many times. The V gene is TRBV3-1, the J gene TRBJ1-4, with TRBD1 as a possible D gene (6 bases). Per the germline V gene, CDR1 is LGHDT and CDR2 is YNNKEL (reference sequence). CDR3 length equals 15 residues. The V end was cut by 0 bases, the J end by 4 bases, with 9 bases between. CDR3 bases: TGTGCCAGCAGCCAAGATTCAGGGGATAATGAAAAACTGTTTTTT. This gives the protein CASSQDSGDNEKLFF.

This clonotype was observed many times. The chain carries TRBV28 and TRBJ1-1; no clear D gene. The CDR3 spans 15 residues. Between the trimmed V and J ends, which lost 6 bases and 0 bases, there was a span of 14 bases. Germline V gives CDR1 MDHEN, CDR2 SYDVKM. The CDR3 DNA reads TGTGCCAGCAGCGACCCAAGCCGTCTGAACACTGAAGCTTTCTTT. Its translation is CASSDPSRLNTEAFF. The whole variable domain, remainder taken from reference TRBV28 and TRBJ1-1, is DVKVTQSSRYLVKRTGEKVFLECVQDMDHENMFWYRQDPGLGLRLIYFSYDVKMKEKGDIPEGYSVSREKKERFSLILESASTNQTSMYLCASSDPSRLNTEAFFGQGTRLTVV.

The J gene is TRBJ2-3, the V gene TRBV10-3; the match to TRBD2 covers 12 bases. There are 14 residues in the CDR3. Germline values: CDR1 ENHRY, CDR2 SYGVKD. V gave up 7 bases and J gave up 6 bases; unmatched junction bases: 5. CDR3 in amino acids: CAIKPGLAGDTQYF. The CDR3 bases are TGTGCCATCAAACCGGGACTAGCGGGTGATACGCAGTATTTT.

Concerning this clonotype itself: With a much larger clone just one base away, this may be a read error. The chain employs TRBV20-1 and TRBJ1-2; D is ambiguous. CDR3 length equals 16 residues. CDR1 is DFQATT, CDR2 SNEGSKA, per germline (reference sequence). CDR3 sequence: CSTRTLQNLANYGYTF. CDR3 DNA: TGCAGTACTAGAACTCTACAGAACCTAGCTAACTATGGCTACACCTTC.

This clonotype was detected ten times or more. V is TRBV6-1 and J is TRBJ1-4; D gene ambiguous. Germline-derived CDR1 and CDR2 are MNHNS and SASEGT. V lost 5 bases and J 0 bases, leaving 10 bases between the germline ends. CDR3 size: 15 residues. The DNA of the CDR3 is TGTGCCAGCAGTTACGGGGAGGCAACTAATGAAAAACTGTTTTTT. This gives the protein CASSYGEATNEKLFF.

This clonotype was counted many times. V and J are TRBV10-3 and TRBJ2-7; no definite D call. V was cut by 3 bases and J by 3 bases, with 15 bases left in between. CDR3 length: 15 amino acids. Germline V gene lookup returns CDR1 ENHRY and CDR2 SYGVKD. CDR3 in DNA: TGTGCCATCAGTGACTCGCCCCGGACCCGCTACGAGCAGTACTTC. Its protein product is CAISDSPRTRYEQYF.

This clonotype was counted many times. The chain is built from TRBV7-2 and TRBJ2-2, with 12 bases aligning to TRBD2. The CDR3 has 15 amino acids. Losses at the gene ends were 3 bases for V and 5 bases for J; bases not matched to a gene: 1. CDR1 is SGHTA, CDR2 FQGNSA, per germline. The DNA of the CDR3 is TGTGCCAGCAGCTTGGGACTAGCGGGTACCGGGGAGCTGTTTTTT. The encoded protein is CASSLGLAGTGELFF.

This clonotype was recorded many times. This sequence joins TRBV5-1 and TRBJ2-7, with TRBD2 matching over 7 bases. The germline gives CDR1 SGHRS, CDR2 YFSETQ. The CDR3 spans 15 residues. The J segment lost 7 bases and the V segment lost 3 bases, leaving 13 bases of the junction unmatched. The DNA of the CDR3 is TGCGCCAGCAGCTCCCTAGGCGGGAGCGTTTGGGAGCAGTACTTC. This translates into CASSSLGGSVWEQYF.

This clonotype was detected many times. V usage is TRBV5-1 and J usage is TRBJ2-3; TRBD1 aligns across 7 bases. The germline gives CDR1 SGHRS, CDR2 YFSETQ. This CDR3 is built from 13 residues. V was pared by 9 bases and J by 1 base, with 5 bases of the junction left unmatched. DNA for the CDR3: TGCGCCACCAATACAGGGGGCACAGATACGCAGTATTTT. Protein product: CATNTGGTDTQYF.

There are many counts of this clonotype. The chain joins TRBV29-1 to TRBJ2-6; D is ambiguous. Per the germline V gene, CDR1 is SQVTM and CDR2 is ANQGSEA. The CDR3 has 15 residues. With 4 bases removed from V and 0 bases from J, the gap between germline ends came to 10 bases. CDR3 nucleotide sequence: TGCAGCGTTGCCCGGCCGGTCTCTGGGGCCAACGTCCTGACTTTC. Protein product: CSVARPVSGANVLTF.

CDR3 amino acids: CASSLVENSPLHF. CDR3 DNA: TGCGCCAGCAGCTTGGTGGAAAATTCACCCCTCCACTTT. The chain has TRBV5-1 and TRBJ1-6, with unresolved D. The CDR3 runs to 13 residues. Between the trimmed V and J ends, which lost 0 bases and 7 bases, there was a span of 5 bases. Germline V gene data show CDR1 as SGHRS and CDR2 as YFSETQ.

A few counts support this clonotype. V is TRBV7-3 and J is TRBJ2-5; D might be TRBD1 or TRBD2, each matching 5 bases. V lost 4 bases to trimming and J lost 9 bases, with 15 bases between them. From germline, CDR1 is SGHTA and CDR2 FQGTGA. CDR3 length: 13 residues. CDR3 in amino acids: CASSYLHEGSQYF. CDR3 DNA: TGTGCCAGCAGCTACCTGCATGAGGGGTCCCAGTACTTC.

This clonotype appeared many times. V and J are TRBV20-1 and TRBJ2-3; D is possibly TRBD1 (6 bases). There are 13 residues in the CDR3. V lost 6 bases and J 2 bases, leaving 12 bases between the germline ends. Germline loops: CDR1 DFQATT, CDR2 SNEGSKA (reference sequence). CDR3 amino acids: CSAWDTHTDTQYF. The CDR3 region has the DNA TGCAGTGCCTGGGACACCCACACAGATACGCAGTATTTT.

This clonotype came up many times. The V call is TRBV20-1, the J call TRBJ1-2; D is ambiguous. This CDR3 has 13 residues. V lost 5 bases and J lost 2, with 12 bases in between. Germline assignment: CDR1 DFQATT and CDR2 SNEGSKA (reference sequence). For the CDR3, the DNA is TGCAGTGCTCTAGAACGGGAGAACTATGGCTACACCTTC. Encoded protein: CSALERENYGYTF.

Many counts were recorded for this clonotype. The V and J genes are TRBV20-1 and TRBJ2-2; TRBD2 is a possible D gene (6 bases). V was trimmed by 4 bases and J by 7 bases, leaving 13 bases between them. Per the germline V gene, CDR1 is DFQATT and CDR2 is SNEGSKA (reference sequence). This CDR3 has 13 amino acids. CDR3 region: CSATGDLGGELFF. For the CDR3, the DNA is TGCAGTGCTACGGGGGACTTAGGCGGGGAGCTGTTTTTT.

In this sample, this clonotype turned up many times. The chain carries TRBV30 and TRBJ2-7; possibly TRBD2 for D (6 bases). Germline lookup yields CDR1 GTSNPN and CDR2 SVGIG (reference sequence). There are 15 residues in the CDR3. CDR3 coding DNA: TGTGCTCGACGAGCCAAGGGACTTCTCCCCTACGAGCAGTACTTC. Translated: CARRAKGLLPYEQYF.

This clonotype was detected only a few times. CDR3 sequence reads: CASSLLGATGELFF. CDR3 nucleotides: TGTGCCAGCAGTTTATTGGGAGCCACCGGGGAGCTGTTTTTT. This rearrangement joins TRBV28 to TRBJ2-2; tentatively, D is TRBD2 (5 bases). From germline, CDR1 is MDHEN and CDR2 SYDVKM. Trimming took 1 base from V and 4 from J, leaving 7 bases between them. The CDR3 has 14 residues.